Listed below are T cell receptor beta chains from one sample, sequenced in a study of shared clonotypes between healthy human individuals. Here immunoSEQ multiplex PCR was the method, and the copy in TCRdb shows in-frame clones only, minus some. The sample holds hundreds of thousands of clones; approximately 96% are singletons and the top ten take 0.11%. The sequenced material came from naive CD8+ T cells sorted from blood. The source of these receptors is a woman between 25 and 40 years old in good health. The conserved cysteine and the conserved F or W are not part of the CDR3 here. Fields, in order: V gene, J gene, clone size, CDR3 length, CDR3 protein. Where a row states a size, it is once, few, many or the class of an expanded clone; other rows omit it.

v_gene: TRBV4-2; j_gene: TRBJ2-2; abundance: .; len: 12; CDR3aa: ASSQEVPTGELF
v_gene: TRBV7-9; j_gene: TRBJ2-7; abundance: .; len: 13; CDR3aa: ASSSPGRSSYEQY
v_gene: TRBV28; j_gene: TRBJ2-3; abundance: .; len: 12; CDR3aa: ASRMAGGLDTQY
v_gene: TRBV13; j_gene: TRBJ2-1; abundance: .; len: 12; CDR3aa: ASSVIAGVNEQF
v_gene: TRBV13; j_gene: TRBJ2-7; abundance: .; len: 12; CDR3aa: ASSTPGLKYEQY
v_gene: TRBV10-2; j_gene: TRBJ2-1; abundance: .; len: 13; CDR3aa: ASSEDLAGGFEQF
v_gene: TRBV6-5; j_gene: TRBJ2-1; abundance: .; len: 12; CDR3aa: ASKTGVAYNEQF
v_gene: TRBV6-6; j_gene: TRBJ2-7; abundance: .; len: 12; CDR3aa: ASSYSGAGYEQY
v_gene: TRBV6-1; j_gene: TRBJ2-1; abundance: .; len: 10; CDR3aa: AISGAYNEQF
v_gene: TRBV9; j_gene: TRBJ2-7; abundance: .; len: 15; CDR3aa: ASSVHLGGQGPTEQY
v_gene: TRBV7-9; j_gene: TRBJ1-3; abundance: .; len: 13; CDR3aa: ASSFGPGTGNTIY
v_gene: TRBV7-2; j_gene: TRBJ2-2; abundance: once; len: 17; CDR3aa: ASSLINRRAGAGTGELF
v_gene: TRBV9; j_gene: TRBJ2-7; abundance: .; len: 13; CDR3aa: ASSAQGDRYYEQY
v_gene: TRBV2; j_gene: TRBJ2-3; abundance: .; len: 13; CDR3aa: ASSEGTGVTDTQY
v_gene: TRBV28; j_gene: TRBJ1-2; abundance: .; len: 12; CDR3aa: ASSSGVMRDGYT
v_gene: TRBV27; j_gene: TRBJ2-1; abundance: .; len: 13; CDR3aa: ASSFGAGEYNEQF
v_gene: TRBV7-8; j_gene: TRBJ2-3; abundance: once; len: 14; CDR3aa: ASSLPAGGPPDTQY
v_gene: TRBV27; j_gene: TRBJ2-3; abundance: .; len: 12; CDR3aa: ASWRGWGTDTQY